The 5 T cell receptor beta chains in this list originate from one sample, sequenced in a study of blood T cell repertoires in COVID-19. Libraries were prepared by immunoSEQ multiplex PCR; TCRdb keeps only in-frame clonotypes and omits some of them. This table has approximately 93,000 clones, around 79% appearing once. Input material: peripheral blood. Receptors were obtained from a woman of 80 years or more with acute or convalescent COVID-19.

This clone was observed a handful of times. An end of the junction does not agree with germline; a read error may underlie this. The rearrangement joins TRBV7-7 to TRBJ2-5; 8 nucleotides match TRBD1. CDR3 length equals 13 residues. Germline assignment: CDR1 SSHAT and CDR2 FNYEAQ (reference sequence). CDR3 protein: CASSSTGAETQYF. The CDR3 coding sequence is TGTGCTAGCAGCTCGACAGGGGCAGAGACCCAGTACTTC.

This chain uses TRBV24-1 with TRBJ1-5; 7 bases are a match to TRBD1. The CDR3 length is 16 residues. The V gene's germline CDR1 is KGHDR and CDR2 SFDVKD. Unmatched junction bases numbered 13, after V lost 5 bases and J lost 7 bases. Here the CDR3 reads CATSGKGGEVLQPQHF. CDR3 coding DNA: TGTGCCACCAGTGGGAAAGGGGGCGAGGTTTTGCAGCCCCAGCATTTT.

This chain connects TRBV5-4 to TRBJ2-7; TRBD1 agrees at 7 bases. The CDR3 has 14 amino acids. Unmatched junction bases numbered 5, after V lost 5 bases and J lost 0 bases. The germline V gene has CDR1 SGHNT and CDR2 YYREEE (reference sequence). CDR3: CASRGTVSSYEQYF. The DNA for the CDR3 is TGTGCCAGCAGGGGGACAGTTAGCTCCTACGAGCAGTACTTC.

This clone appeared a single time. This chain links TRBV6-5 with TRBJ2-7; TRBD2 matches at 7 bases. The CDR3 has 15 residues. The V gene end was trimmed by 0 bases and the J gene end by 5 bases; junction bases not matched to a gene: 7. CDR1 is MNHEY, CDR2 SVGAGI, per germline. DNA for the CDR3: TGTGCCAGCAGTTACTCCGGGACTATCCCCCACGAGCAGTACTTC. Its protein product is CASSYSGTIPHEQYF.

The gene calls are TRBV18 and TRBJ2-1, with 8 bases identical to TRBD2. Germline values: CDR1 KGHSH, CDR2 LQKENI. This CDR3 is built from 16 residues. V was pared by 0 bases and J by 4 bases, with 5 bases of the junction left unmatched. The CDR3 nucleotides are TGTGCCAGCTCACCACCGAGCGGGGGCCCGTACAATGAGCAGTTCTTC. Translation gives CASSPPSGGPYNEQFF.